Listed below are T cell receptor beta chains from one sample, sequenced in a study of blood T cell repertoires in COVID-19. Using immunoSEQ multiplex PCR, the repertoire was profiled, and TCRdb retains in-frame clones only, with some absent. The table includes about 260,000 clones, roughly nine tenths detected once. The source material was PBMCs or T cells enriched from blood (not recorded which). These receptors were obtained from a woman in her forties or fifties who had recovered from COVID-19. The CDR3 runs from the conserved cysteine through the conserved F or W. A D gene is named only where the DNA matches it firmly. The size field is filled for only some rows; it gives once, few, many or a size class.

d_gene	len	v_gene	abundance	j_gene	CDR3aa	CDR3nt
NA	13	TRBV5-6	NA	TRBJ1-6	CASSFQVNSPLHF	TGTGCCAGCAGCTTCCAGGTTAATTCACCCCTCCACTTT
TRBD1	16	TRBV27	NA	TRBJ1-1	CASSLGSARGRTEAFF	TGTGCCAGCAGTTTGGGATCGGCCAGGGGGCGAACTGAAGCTTTCTTT
TRBD1	13	TRBV7-2	NA	TRBJ2-7	CASSPRQGGEQYF	TGTGCCAGCAGCCCCCGACAGGGGGGCGAGCAGTACTTC
NA	12	TRBV5-1	NA	TRBJ1-2	CASSLDSYGYTF	TGCGCCAGCAGCTTAGACAGCTATGGCTACACCTTC
NA	14	TRBV28	NA	TRBJ1-1	CASSSPGRENEAFF	TGTGCCAGCAGTTCCCCCGGCAGGGAAAATGAAGCTTTCTTT
TRBD1	15	TRBV15	NA	TRBJ2-5	CATSTPGTGQETQYF	TGTGCCACCAGCACCCCGGGGACAGGCCAAGAGACCCAGTACTTC
TRBD1	15	TRBV3-1/TRBV3-2	NA	TRBJ1-6	CASSRRDRGWSPLHF	TGTGCCAGCAGCCGGAGGGACAGGGGGTGGTCACCCCTCCACTTT
NA	15	TRBV30	few	TRBJ1-4	CAWSRGRTANEKLFF	TGTGCCTGGAGTCGGGGTCGGACCGCTAATGAAAAACTGTTTTTT
NA	15	TRBV3-1/TRBV3-2	NA	TRBJ2-3	CASSPGGSHTDTQYF	TGTGCCAGCAGCCCCGGCGGTAGCCACACAGATACGCAGTATTTT
TRBD1	15	TRBV28	NA	TRBJ1-6	CASREETGGYSPLHF	TGTGCCAGCAGGGAAGAGACAGGGGGTTATTCACCCCTCCACTTT
NA	14	TRBV28	NA	TRBJ2-1	CATGSGGSYNEQFF	TGTGCCACAGGCTCCGGGGGCTCCTACAATGAGCAGTTCTTC
TRBD1	14	TRBV6-5	NA	TRBJ1-5	CASRPDRENQPQHF	TGTGCCAGCAGACCGGACAGGGAAAATCAGCCCCAGCATTTT
TRBD2	18	TRBV11-2	NA	TRBJ2-1	CASSLDLAVAGPYNEQFF	TGTGCCAGCAGCTTAGATCTAGCCGTAGCGGGGCCTTACAATGAGCAGTTCTTC
NA	11	TRBV30	NA	TRBJ1-1	CAWSEITEAFF	TGTGCCTGGAGCGAGATCACTGAAGCTTTCTTT
NA	16	TRBV30	NA	TRBJ2-2	CAWRTGRNLNTGELFF	TGTGCCTGGAGGACAGGACGGAATCTGAACACCGGGGAGCTGTTTTTT
TRBD2	13	TRBV28	NA	TRBJ2-1	CASRERETNEQFF	TGTGCCAGCCGCGAGCGGGAGACGAATGAGCAGTTCTTC
NA	12	TRBV3-1/TRBV3-2	NA	TRBJ2-1	CASKAANNEQFF	TGTGCCAGCAAAGCGGCGAACAATGAGCAGTTCTTC
NA	16	TRBV5-5	few	TRBJ1-2	CASSLVVTGSVDGYTF	TGTGCCAGCAGCTTGGTCGTTACAGGGAGTGTAGATGGCTACACCTTC
NA	13	TRBV19	few	TRBJ1-5	CASTGLNNQPQHF	TGTGCCAGCACAGGGCTCAACAATCAGCCCCAGCATTTT
TRBD1	13	TRBV12-3/TRBV12-4	NA	TRBJ1-5	CASSDRVNQPQHF	TGTGCCAGCAGCGACAGGGTCAATCAGCCCCAGCATTTT
TRBD1	16	TRBV7-9	NA	TRBJ2-7	CASSSRRQDRSYEQYF	TGTGCCAGCAGCTCCCGCCGCCAGGACAGGTCCTACGAGCAGTACTTC
TRBD2	17	TRBV4-2	NA	TRBJ2-1	CASSQPSGRSSYNEQFF	TGTGCCAGCAGCCAGCCTAGCGGACGTAGCTCCTACAATGAGCAGTTCTTC
TRBD2	17	TRBV6-4	NA	TRBJ2-1	CASSDGFVASGRDEQFF	TGTGCCAGCAGTGACGGTTTTGTCGCTAGCGGCAGAGATGAGCAGTTCTTC
TRBD1	14	TRBV5-6	NA	TRBJ2-7	CASSLVGDSYEQYF	TGTGCCAGCAGCTTGGTGGGGGACAGTTACGAGCAGTACTTC
NA	15	TRBV3-1/TRBV3-2	once	TRBJ1-1	CASSLIRGKNTEAFF	TGTGCCAGCAGTCTAATCAGGGGAAAGAACACTGAAGCTTTCTTT
NA	13	TRBV4-1	NA	TRBJ1-2	CASSQGQNYGYTF	TGCGCCAGCAGCCAAGGACAGAACTATGGCTACACCTTC
TRBD2	15	TRBV28	few	TRBJ2-7	CASSTGTSATYEQYF	TGTGCCAGCAGTACGGGGACTAGCGCTACCTACGAGCAGTACTTC
TRBD1	18	TRBV5-1	NA	TRBJ1-2	CASSLLQGQTDSNYGYTF	TGCGCCAGCAGCTTGTTACAGGGACAGACGGACTCTAACTATGGCTACACCTTC
NA	14	TRBV10-3	NA	TRBJ1-3	CAISVGDSGNTIYF	TGTGCCATCAGTGTCGGGGACTCTGGAAACACCATATATTTT
TRBD2	15	TRBV5-1	NA	TRBJ2-2	CASTSGSMDTGELFF	TGCGCCAGCACTAGCGGGAGTATGGACACCGGGGAGCTGTTTTTT
NA	12	TRBV6-1	NA	TRBJ1-1	CASSDRDTEAFF	TGTGCCAGCAGTGACCGAGACACTGAAGCTTTCTTT
TRBD1	15	TRBV2	NA	TRBJ2-1	CASSEVGQGGNEQFF	TGTGCCAGCAGTGAGGTTGGACAGGGAGGAAATGAGCAGTTCTTC
TRBD1	15	TRBV5-6	NA	TRBJ2-2	CASSLLGQGTGELFF	TGTGCCAGCAGCTTACTCGGACAGGGGACCGGGGAGCTGTTTTTT
TRBD1	18	TRBV4-3	few	TRBJ1-2	CASSHVRGQGIVGYGYTF	TGCGCCAGCAGCCATGTACGGGGACAGGGGATTGTTGGCTATGGCTACACCTTC